The rows below give T cell receptor beta chains drawn from one sample of a study of shared clonotypes between healthy human individuals. The data were produced by immunoSEQ multiplex PCR, yet TCRdb's version contains in-frame clones alone and is incomplete. The repertoire consists of roughly 2,500,000 clones, with approximately 93% occurring once and the leading ten covering about 0.34%. Sequencing was carried out using naive CD4+ T cells from PBMCs. These receptors all come from a man between 18 and 35 years old in good health. Some clones in this sample may be carry-over from other donors' samples. Both conserved end residues are part of each CDR3. The D gene is left open where the match is weak. The listing skips clone size in some rows; elsewhere it reads once, few, many or a size class.

size	D	J	V	DNA	CDR3
.	TRBD1	TRBJ1-5	TRBV2	TGTGCCAGCAGGGAAGGGACAGGGGGCGTTCAGCCCCAGCATTTT	CASREGTGGVQPQHF
.	.	TRBJ2-1	TRBV7-9	TGTGCCAGCAGCTTAATTACGGTTCTTTCAGTGCAGTTCTTC	CASSLITVLSVQFF
few	TRBD1	TRBJ1-1	TRBV19	TGTGCCAGTAGCCCGGGACAGGCGTTCACTGAAGCTTTCTTT	CASSPGQAFTEAFF
.	TRBD1	TRBJ1-2	TRBV29-1	TGCAGCGTCCCGACAGGGGGCAACTATGGCTACACCTTC	CSVPTGGNYGYTF
.	.	TRBJ1-3	TRBV2	TGTGCCAGCAGAGGCCGTGGACCGAGCTCTGGAAACACCATATATTTT	CASRGRGPSSGNTIYF
.	TRBD1	TRBJ1-1	TRBV18	TGTGCCAGCTCACCGCCGACAGGGCCCACCCGGGGGGCTGAAGCTTTCTTT	CASSPPTGPTRGAEAFF
once	.	TRBJ1-5	TRBV7-8	TGTGCCAGCAGCTTAGCTGTGGCAGGAAATCAGCCCCAGCATTTT	CASSLAVAGNQPQHF
.	TRBD1	TRBJ2-2	TRBV10-3	TGTGCCATCAGTGGAACAGGGGAGAACACCGGGGAGCTGTTTTTT	CAISGTGENTGELFF
.	TRBD1	TRBJ2-3	TRBV28	TGTGCCAGCGGACGGACAGGGGGCACAGATACGCAGTATTTT	CASGRTGGTDTQYF
.	TRBD2	TRBJ2-1	TRBV5-4	TGTGCCAGCAGCTTCAGACTAGCGGGGACCAATGAGCAGTTCTTC	CASSFRLAGTNEQFF
.	.	TRBJ1-2	TRBV7-9	TGTGCCAGCAGCTTTAAAGGAGATCCGTCGGCGTGGGTCTACACCTTC	CASSFKGDPSAWVYTF
.	TRBD2	TRBJ2-1	TRBV11-2	TGTGCCAGCAGCTTTAGCGGGAGGGGCAATGAGCAGTTCTTC	CASSFSGRGNEQFF
.	.	TRBJ2-1	TRBV27	TGTGCCAGCAGTCGAAAGACAGCTTCCTACAATGAGCAGTTCTTC	CASSRKTASYNEQFF
.	.	TRBJ2-7	TRBV7-8	TGTGCCAGCAGCCGGAGGTACGAGCAGTACTTC	CASSRRYEQYF
once	.	TRBJ1-5	TRBV28	TGTGCCAGCAGTTCACAGGGATTGGACGCTCAGCCCCAGCATTTT	CASSSQGLDAQPQHF
.	.	TRBJ1-2	TRBV7-8	TGTGCCAGCAGCTTTCGGGGCGGCTATGGCTACACCTTC	CASSFRGGYGYTF
.	TRBD2	TRBJ2-7	TRBV5-1	TGCGCCAGCAGCCAAGGGACTAGCGGTTACGAGCAGTACTTC	CASSQGTSGYEQYF
.	.	TRBJ1-1	TRBV15	TGTGCCACCAGCAGAGACCTTGGGGCTGCCTCTGAAGCTTTCTTT	CATSRDLGAASEAFF
.	TRBD2	TRBJ2-7	TRBV7-2	TGTGCCAGCAGCTCCGATAGCGGGTCTTGGTACGAGCAGTACTTC	CASSSDSGSWYEQYF
.	.	TRBJ2-7	TRBV7-8	TGTGCCAGCAGCCATGCGAGGACCGCCTCCTACGAGCAGTACTTC	CASSHARTASYEQYF
.	.	TRBJ2-5	TRBV5-1	TGCGCCAGCAGCTTGGCGGAACAGGGCGTGGGGAAGACCCAGTACTTC	CASSLAEQGVGKTQYF
.	.	TRBJ2-6	TRBV21-1	TGTGCCAGCAGCAACCTAAAGGGGAACGTCCTGACTTTC	CASSNLKGNVLTF
.	.	TRBJ2-2	TRBV5-1	TGCGCCAGCAGCGAAGAGGGCACCGGGGAGCTGTTTTTT	CASSEEGTGELFF
.	.	TRBJ2-7	TRBV28	TGTGCCAGCAGGACTAACAGGGCGGCCTACGAGCAGTACTTC	CASRTNRAAYEQYF
once	TRBD1	TRBJ2-5	TRBV5-1	TGCGCCAGCAGCTTGTCACAGGGGGAAAAAGAGACCCAGTACTTC	CASSLSQGEKETQYF
.	TRBD2	TRBJ2-4	TRBV5-1	TGCGCCAGCAGCGCCGGGACTAGCGGCCGGAGCAACATTCAGTACTTC	CASSAGTSGRSNIQYF
.	.	TRBJ2-1	TRBV30	TGTGCCTGGGCACCCGGGGAGGAGCAGTTCTTC	CAWAPGEEQFF
.	TRBD1	TRBJ1-4	TRBV29-1	TGCAGCGTCGGGGGACAGGGGAATGAAAAACTGTTTTTT	CSVGGQGNEKLFF
.	TRBD1	TRBJ2-2	TRBV19	TGTGCCAGTAGTTCCTCTCACAGGGGAACCGGGGAGCTGTTTTTT	CASSSSHRGTGELFF
once	TRBD1	TRBJ1-1	TRBV19	TGTGCCAGTAGAACAGGGGACACTGAAGCTTTCTTT	CASRTGDTEAFF
.	.	TRBJ1-3	TRBV28	TGTGCCAGCAGACGGGACCTTACTGGAAACACCATATATTTT	CASRRDLTGNTIYF
.	TRBD2	TRBJ2-2	TRBV6-1	TGTGCCACTACACTAGCGGGAGGATGGACCGGGGAGCTGTTTTTT	CATTLAGGWTGELFF
once	.	TRBJ2-2	TRBV4-2	TGTGCCAGCAGCGGCAGGGCCGCCGGGGAGCTGTTTTTT	CASSGRAAGELFF
.	TRBD1	TRBJ1-2	TRBV28	TGTGCCAGCAGTTTGGACAGGGTCGGCTACACCTTC	CASSLDRVGYTF
.	TRBD2	TRBJ2-3	TRBV7-2	TGTGCCAGCAGCCCGCGGACTAGCGGGAGGGGCGTTTCAGATACGCAGTATTTT	CASSPRTSGRGVSDTQYF
.	.	TRBJ1-2	TRBV18	TGTGCCAGCTCACCAGGAATCAGGGCAGATAACTATGGCTACACCTTC	CASSPGIRADNYGYTF
.	.	TRBJ1-1	TRBV18	TGTGCCAGCTCACCACGGGATTCAGGGACTGAAGCTTTCTTT	CASSPRDSGTEAFF
.	.	TRBJ2-5	TRBV20-1	TGCAGTGCTAGAGTCGCGGAGACCCAGTACTTC	CSARVAETQYF
.	.	TRBJ2-7	TRBV7-2	TGTGCCAGCAGCCTCCAACCGGCGAACGAGCAGTACTTC	CASSLQPANEQYF
once	TRBD2	TRBJ2-4	TRBV7-2	TGTGCCAGCAGCTTACCCGGGACTAGCGGCAGAAACATTCAGTACTTC	CASSLPGTSGRNIQYF
.	TRBD2	TRBJ2-7	TRBV5-1	TGCGCCAGCAGCTCGGGACTAGCGGTGACTTACGAGCAGTACTTC	CASSSGLAVTYEQYF
.	TRBD2	TRBJ2-3	TRBV7-3	TGTGCCAGCAGCTTAGCGGGAGGGCCGGGAGATACGCAGTATTTT	CASSLAGGPGDTQYF
.	TRBD2	TRBJ2-3	TRBV15	TGTGCCACCAGCACCCGCCTAGCGGGATCCGATACGCAGTATTTT	CATSTRLAGSDTQYF
.	.	TRBJ2-3	TRBV6-5	TGTGCCAGCAGTTATAGGGGCCGGGGCACAGATACGCAGTATTTT	CASSYRGRGTDTQYF
.	.	TRBJ1-5	TRBV19	TGTGCCAGTAGTATGGGGGGGTCGAGGAATCAGCCCCAGCATTTT	CASSMGGSRNQPQHF
.	.	TRBJ1-1	TRBV7-8	TGTGCCAGCAGCTTAGTCGTAGAAGGCACTGAAGCTTTCTTT	CASSLVVEGTEAFF
.	.	TRBJ1-4	TRBV5-1	TGCGCCAGCAGCTTGGTCCAGGGAGGTAATGAAAAACTGTTTTTT	CASSLVQGGNEKLFF
.	.	TRBJ2-7	TRBV30	TGTGCCTGGAGCCAAACATACGAGCAGTACTTC	CAWSQTYEQYF
.	TRBD1	TRBJ2-7	TRBV5-1	TGCGCCAGCAGCATGGGACAGACCCCCTACGAGCAGTACTTC	CASSMGQTPYEQYF
.	.	TRBJ2-7	TRBV28	TGTGCCAGCAGCGTCGGACGGATAGGGCCCTACGAGCAGTACTTC	CASSVGRIGPYEQYF
.	.	TRBJ2-7	TRBV9	TGTGCCAGCAGCCTTTCGTGGGGTTGGGGATTCGAGCAGTGCTTC	CASSLSWGWGFEQCF
.	.	TRBJ2-7	TRBV5-1	TGCGCCAGCAGCTTGAGAGGGGTGGACTACGAGCAGTACTTC	CASSLRGVDYEQYF
.	.	TRBJ1-4	TRBV2	TGTGCCAGCACTAGCCGGGTTAGGGAAAAACTGTTTTTT	CASTSRVREKLFF